Listed here are 29 T cell receptor beta chains from one sample, sequenced in a study of T cell repertoires in cytomegalovirus infection. TCRdb passed the reads through MiXCR, listing each CDR3 protein once. The top ten hold roughly 15% of the sample, which has about 450,000 distinct CDR3 sequences, under 40% seen once. The sequencing sample was made of PBMCs. The source is a human donor in good health (CMV status not recorded). Some clones in this sample may be carry-over from other donors' samples.

V usage is TRBV5-1 and J usage is TRBJ2-5; TRBD2 aligns across 10 bases. The V and J ends lost 4 bases and 0 bases, in that order; junction bases with no gene match: 6. The CDR3 has 16 residues. Germline lookup yields CDR1 SGHRS and CDR2 YFSETQ. The CDR3 nucleotides read TGCGCCAGCAGCGGGACTAGCGTGGGCTACCAAGAGACCCAGTACTTC. It is translated as CASSGTSVGYQETQYF.

CDR3 region: CASRADRGGTGELFF. CDR3 coding DNA: TGTGCCAGCAGAGCGGACAGGGGTGGAACCGGGGAGCTGTTTTTT. The V and J genes are TRBV6-8 and TRBJ2-2; TRBD1 matches at 9 bases. Unmatched junction bases numbered 7, after V lost 6 bases and J lost 5 bases. Germline values: CDR1 MNHGY, CDR2 SAAAGT. The CDR3 sequence is 15 residues long.

V usage is TRBV6-5 and J usage is TRBJ1-1; 10 bases map to TRBD1. The CDR3 is made up of 15 amino acids. Germline values: CDR1 MNHEY, CDR2 SVGAGI. The ends lost 2 bases at V and 1 base at J; junction bases unmatched: 1. Written as DNA, the CDR3 is TGTGCCAGCAGTTACGGGACAGGGGAGAACACTGAAGCTTTCTTT. It encodes CASSYGTGENTEAFF.

This clonotype was picked up a small number of times. The genes are TRBV5-4 and TRBJ2-2; D is ambiguous. This CDR3 is 14 amino acids long. CDR1 is SGHNT and CDR2 is YYREEE in the germline V gene (reference sequence). V lost 4 bases to trimming and J lost 0 bases, with 7 bases between them. DNA of the CDR3: TGTGCCAGCAGCCCCTTAACGAACACCGGGGAGCTGTTTTTT. Protein sequence: CASSPLTNTGELFF.

J is TRBJ2-1 and V is TRBV6-2 or TRBV6-3; D unresolved. The length of the CDR3 is 13 residues. Germline V gene sequence: CDR1 MNHEY, CDR2 SVGEGT. Deletions cut 10 bases from V and 5 bases from J, with 15 bases between. The DNA of the CDR3 is TGTGCCACCTCCCGGTTCACGAACAATGAGCAGTTCTTC. Translation gives CATSRFTNNEQFF.

The chain employs TRBV7-6 and TRBJ2-5, with D hard to call. The CDR3 totals 14 residues. CDR1 is SGHVS and CDR2 is FNYEAQ in the germline V gene. Deletions cut 1 base from V and 1 base from J, with 7 bases between. CDR3 amino acids: CASSLVRTQETQYF. CDR3 coding DNA: TGTGCCAGCAGCTTAGTCAGGACCCAAGAGACCCAGTACTTC.

This clonotype came up a few times. The rearrangement links TRBV5-5 to TRBJ1-1; 9 bases are shared with TRBD1. After removal of 0 bases from V and 11 bases from J, the junction contained 8 bases not matched to a gene. The CDR3 covers 14 residues. Germline V lookup: CDR1 SGHKS, CDR2 YYEKEE (reference sequence). This CDR3 reads CASSLAGQGRYAFF. CDR3 bases: TGTGCCAGCAGCTTGGCAGGACAGGGGAGGTATGCTTTCTTT.

In this sample, this clonotype turned up a few times. The V call is TRBV5-4, the J call TRBJ2-1, with 12 bases that match TRBD2. J gave up 7 bases and V 1 base, and 3 bases lay outside the gene matches. This CDR3 spans 15 amino acids. CDR1 and CDR2 (germline): SGHNT, YYREEE (reference sequence). The CDR3 nucleotides read TGTGCCAGCAGCTTGACTAGCGGGGGGAAGAATGAGCAGTTCTTC. Its protein is CASSLTSGGKNEQFF.

This clonotype showed up just once. The gene calls are TRBV5-4 and TRBJ2-5, with D uncertain. CDR3 length: 13 residues. Germline V gene data show CDR1 as SGHNT and CDR2 as YYREEE (reference sequence). The V and J ends lost 2 bases and 3 bases respectively, with 8 bases between them. CDR3 region: CASSLSLKETQYF. Written as DNA, the CDR3 is TGTGCCAGCAGCTTAAGTCTAAAAGAGACCCAGTACTTC.

With respect to this clonotype: This may be a read error: a much more frequent sequence differs by one nucleotide. The chain recombines TRBV7-2 with TRBJ2-1; 10 positions match TRBD2. Germline V CDR1 and CDR2: SGHTA, FQGNSA. The CDR3 has 13 residues. Trimming cost V 1 base and J 10 bases; bases outside gene matches: 1. CDR3 sequence (DNA): TGTGCCAGCAGCTTAGTGACTAGCGGGGAGCAGTTCTTC. Protein sequence: CASSLVTSGEQFF.

J is TRBJ2-3 and V is TRBV27; 9 positions agree with TRBD1. Per germline, CDR1 MNHEY and CDR2 SMNVEV (reference sequence). The CDR3 has 15 amino acids. V lost 7 bases to trimming and J lost 4 bases; unmatched junction nucleotides: 9. This CDR3 reads CASTPDRGVPDTQYF. CDR3 DNA: TGTGCCAGCACACCGGACAGGGGCGTGCCAGATACGCAGTATTTT.

V usage is TRBV6-2 or TRBV6-3 and J usage is TRBJ1-5, with a possible D match to TRBD1 (6 bases). This CDR3 comprises 15 residues. Germline lookup yields CDR1 MNHEY and CDR2 SVGEGT. V lost 5 bases, J lost 7 bases, and 18 bases lay in between. The CDR3: CASSRTPGHAQPQHF. The DNA for the CDR3 is TGTGCCAGCAGTCGTACTCCGGGACACGCGCAGCCCCAGCATTTT.

The chain couples TRBV28 to TRBJ1-4; 7 bases match TRBD1. V lost 5 bases to trimming and J lost 1 base; unmatched junction nucleotides: 10. The length of the CDR3 is 17 residues. Germline CDR1 and CDR2: MDHEN and SYDVKM. In DNA, the CDR3 is TGTGCCAGCAGTCCCTCCCCCAGGGGGATAACTAATGAAAAACTGTTTTTT. It codes for CASSPSPRGITNEKLFF.

The chain joins TRBV4-3 to TRBJ1-1, with a tentative D call TRBD1 (5 bases). The CDR3 is made up of 15 amino acids. The germline V gene has CDR1 LGHNA and CDR2 YSLEER. The V and J ends lost 2 bases and 3 bases respectively, with 13 bases between them. In DNA form, the CDR3 reads TGCGCCAGCAGCCAAAAGGCCGGGGGGGACACTGAAGCTTTCTTT. Translation gives CASSQKAGGDTEAFF.

This clonotype was seen a few times. This chain links TRBV6-8 with TRBJ1-2, with 9 bases fitting TRBD1. Trimming took 2 bases from V and 8 from J; bases not matched to a gene: 6. The CDR3 has 14 amino acids. Germline CDR1 MNHGY, CDR2 SAAAGT. CDR3 residues: CASSYQGQGSGYTF. The DNA of the CDR3 is TGTGCCAGCAGTTACCAGGGACAGGGTAGCGGCTACACCTTC.

J is TRBJ2-3 and V is TRBV28; D may be TRBD1 (6 bases). Germline V gene sequence: CDR1 MDHEN, CDR2 SYDVKM. The CDR3 loop spans 16 amino acids. V was shortened by 3 bases and J by 2 bases, with 15 bases between the two germline ends. CDR3 amino acids: CASSLVGQDYTDTQYF. The CDR3 DNA is TGTGCCAGCAGTTTGGTGGGACAAGACTACACAGATACGCAGTATTTT.

There are a few counts of this clonotype. V usage is TRBV2 and J usage is TRBJ1-1; no clear D gene. Germline lookup yields CDR1 SNHLY and CDR2 FYNNEI. V was clipped by 2 bases and J by 5 bases, with 12 bases between them. The CDR3 runs to 14 residues. As DNA, the CDR3 is TGTGCCAGCAGTGAATGGAAGGGCTGGACTGAAGCTTTCTTT. As protein: CASSEWKGWTEAFF.

In this sample, this clonotype turned up many times. The gene calls are TRBV7-3 and TRBJ2-1; D might be TRBD2 (5 bases). V was clipped by 4 bases and J by 9 bases, with 10 bases between them. CDR3 length equals 12 residues. Germline values: CDR1 SGHTA, CDR2 FQGTGA. The CDR3 spells CASSSDLVEQFF. In DNA, the CDR3 is TGTGCCAGCAGCTCGGACTTGGTTGAGCAGTTCTTC.

The V gene is TRBV24-1, the J gene TRBJ2-3; D is unresolved. The CDR3 is 16 amino acids. From germline, CDR1 is KGHDR and CDR2 SFDVKD. Trimming stripped 6 bases from V and 1 base from J, with 16 bases between. The CDR3 here is CATSNSGSEGTDTQYF. As DNA, the CDR3 is TGTGCCACCAGTAATTCGGGCAGCGAGGGCACAGATACGCAGTATTTT.

The rearrangement uses TRBV7-9 and TRBJ1-5, with TRBD1 matching 7 bases. V lost 5 bases, J lost 3 bases, and 7 bases stayed unmatched. This CDR3 has 15 amino acids. The germline V gene has CDR1 SEHNR and CDR2 FQNEAQ (reference sequence). CDR3 nucleotide sequence: TGTGCCAGCAGCGGCCCGGGACAGACCAATCAGCCCCAGCATTTT. As protein: CASSGPGQTNQPQHF.

The chain carries TRBV5-5 and TRBJ2-1; TRBD1 might be the D (6 bases). This CDR3 spans 16 amino acids. Between the trimmed V and J ends, which lost 0 bases and 1 base, there was a span of 11 bases. Per the germline V gene, CDR1 is SGHKS and CDR2 is YYEKEE (reference sequence). The CDR3 is CASSLVGGRSYNEQFF. CDR3 coding DNA: TGTGCCAGCAGCTTGGTAGGGGGAAGATCCTACAATGAGCAGTTCTTC.

The chain carries TRBV19 and TRBJ1-1; D is ambiguous. V was pared by 3 bases and J by 11 bases, with 28 bases between. The CDR3 is 17 amino acids. CDR1 and CDR2 from the germline V gene are LNHDA and SQIVND (reference sequence). The CDR3 here is CASSITLKLSLGLGAFF. The CDR3 DNA is TGTGCCAGTAGTATCACTCTAAAGCTCTCTCTAGGTTTGGGCGCTTTCTTT.

This clonotype was seen only a few times. The rearrangement joins TRBV6-2 or TRBV6-3 to TRBJ1-1; TRBD1 matches 7 bases. CDR1 MNHEY and CDR2 SVGEGT come from the germline V gene. CDR3 length: 16 residues. With V trimmed by 5 bases and J by 3 bases, 12 bases remained unmatched. The CDR3 DNA is TGTGCCAGCAGTACCCCGACAGGGCGGCGAGACACTGAAGCTTTCTTT. It encodes CASSTPTGRRDTEAFF.

The chain joins TRBV24-1 to TRBJ2-1; D uncertain. Germline CDR1 and CDR2: KGHDR and SFDVKD. V lost 2 bases and J 4 bases, leaving 14 bases between the germline ends. The CDR3 covers 16 residues. The CDR3 sequence: CATSDSLTDRYNEQFF. CDR3 bases: TGTGCCACCAGTGATTCGCTGACGGACCGGTACAATGAGCAGTTCTTC.

This clonotype occurred a few times. The chain carries TRBV5-5 and TRBJ2-5; 7 bases are shared with TRBD1. The length of the CDR3 is 15 residues. V was clipped by 2 bases and J by 1 base; unmatched bases: 5. CDR1 is SGHKS, CDR2 YYEKEE, per germline (reference sequence). The CDR3 DNA follows: TGTGCCAGCAGCTTCAGACGGGACAGCCAAGAGACCCAGTACTTC. Amino acid sequence: CASSFRRDSQETQYF.

The chain employs TRBV7-9 and TRBJ1-2, with a possible D match to TRBD1 (5 bases). The CDR3 has 14 residues. The V and J ends lost 8 bases and 2 bases respectively, with 15 bases between them. CDR1 SEHNR and CDR2 FQNEAQ come from the germline V gene (reference sequence). DNA for the CDR3: TGTGCCAGCCACCGGGGGGGAGGCAACTATGGCTACACCTTC. As protein: CASHRGGGNYGYTF.

V and J are TRBV2 and TRBJ2-1; weak D call: TRBD1 (6 bases). There are 14 residues in the CDR3. V was pared by 0 bases and J by 5 bases, with 8 bases between. The germline CDR1 and CDR2 sequences are SNHLY and FYNNEI. The CDR3 bases are TGTGCCAGCAGTGAAGCCCGGACAGACAATGAGCAGTTCTTC. Translation gives CASSEARTDNEQFF.

This clonotype has a handful of counts. The chain uses TRBV7-6 and TRBJ1-2; D might be TRBD1 (5 bases). The CDR3 totals 14 residues. Per germline, CDR1 SGHVS and CDR2 FNYEAQ. V shed 1 base and J shed 8 bases, with 14 bases lying between them. The CDR3: CASSLGPGYSGYTF. CDR3 nucleotide sequence: TGTGCCAGCAGCTTAGGTCCAGGGTATAGCGGCTACACCTTC.

The gene calls are TRBV19 and TRBJ2-1; 10 positions agree with TRBD2. Looked up from germline, CDR1 is LNHDA and CDR2 is SQIVND (reference sequence). The ends lost 7 bases at V and 4 bases at J; junction bases unmatched: 4. The CDR3 has 14 residues. The CDR3 loop reads CASMEGLAYNEQFF. The CDR3, as DNA: TGTGCCAGTATGGAGGGACTAGCGTACAATGAGCAGTTCTTC.